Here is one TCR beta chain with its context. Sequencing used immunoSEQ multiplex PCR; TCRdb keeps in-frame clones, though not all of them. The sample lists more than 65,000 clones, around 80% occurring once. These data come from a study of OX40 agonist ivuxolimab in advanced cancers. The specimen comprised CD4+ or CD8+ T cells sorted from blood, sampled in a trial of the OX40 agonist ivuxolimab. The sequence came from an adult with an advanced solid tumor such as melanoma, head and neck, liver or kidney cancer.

The CDR3 DNA reads TGTGCCAGCAGCCCAGGGGTCTCTGGGGCCAACGTCCTGACTTTC. Translation: CASSPGVSGANVLTF. The chain joins TRBV6-5 to TRBJ2-6, with D perhaps matching TRBD1 (6 bases). The germline V and J ends were trimmed by 6 bases and 0 bases, with 9 bases remaining between them. The CDR3 loop spans 15 amino acids. Germline CDR1 and CDR2: MNHEY and SVGAGI.